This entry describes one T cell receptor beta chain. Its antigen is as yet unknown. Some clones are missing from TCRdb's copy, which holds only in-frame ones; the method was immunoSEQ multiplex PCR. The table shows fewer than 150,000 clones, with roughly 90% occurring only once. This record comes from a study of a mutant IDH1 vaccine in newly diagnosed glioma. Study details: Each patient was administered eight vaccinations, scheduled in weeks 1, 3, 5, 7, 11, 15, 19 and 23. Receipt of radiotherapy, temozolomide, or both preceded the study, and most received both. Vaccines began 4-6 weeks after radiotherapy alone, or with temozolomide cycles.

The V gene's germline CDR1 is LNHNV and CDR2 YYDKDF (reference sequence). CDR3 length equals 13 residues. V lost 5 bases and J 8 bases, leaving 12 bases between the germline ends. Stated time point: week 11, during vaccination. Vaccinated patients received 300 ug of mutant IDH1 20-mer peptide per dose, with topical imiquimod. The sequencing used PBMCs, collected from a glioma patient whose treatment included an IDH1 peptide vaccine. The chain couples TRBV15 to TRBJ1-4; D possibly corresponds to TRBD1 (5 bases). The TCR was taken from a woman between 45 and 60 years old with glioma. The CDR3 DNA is TGTGCCACCAGCGGGGGGGATTCCGAAAAACTGTTTTTT. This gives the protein CATSGGDSEKLFF.